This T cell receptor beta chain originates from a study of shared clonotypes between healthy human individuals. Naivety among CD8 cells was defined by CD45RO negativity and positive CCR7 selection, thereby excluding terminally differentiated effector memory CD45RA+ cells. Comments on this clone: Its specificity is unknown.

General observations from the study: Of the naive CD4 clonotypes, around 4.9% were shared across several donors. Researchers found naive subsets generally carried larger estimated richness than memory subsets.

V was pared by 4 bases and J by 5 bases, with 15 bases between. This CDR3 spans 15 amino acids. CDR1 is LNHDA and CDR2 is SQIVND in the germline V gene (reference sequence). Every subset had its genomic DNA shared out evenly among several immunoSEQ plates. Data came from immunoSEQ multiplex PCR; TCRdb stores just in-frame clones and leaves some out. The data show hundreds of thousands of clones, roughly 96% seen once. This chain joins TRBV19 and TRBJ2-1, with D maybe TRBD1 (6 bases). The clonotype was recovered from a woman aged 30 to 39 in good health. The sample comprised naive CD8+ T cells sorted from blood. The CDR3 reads CASSNPGTTNNEQFF. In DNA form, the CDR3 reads TGTGCCAGTAGTAACCCCGGGACAACCAACAATGAGCAGTTCTTC.